These 30 T cell receptor beta chains were sequenced from one sample in a study of T-cell reconstitution after alpha-beta-depleted transplantation in children. Molecular barcoding with unique molecular identifiers was used for the TCRbeta library. TCRdb recomputed calls from the PCR reads with MiXCR, one row per CDR3 protein. The sample lists fewer than 1 million distinct CDR3 sequences, around 15% occurring once. The sample was PBMCs, mostly from graft donor cells, taken 360 days after TCRalphabeta/CD19-depleted stem cell transplant. The receptors were sampled from a male patient aged 5 to 17 who had a stem cell transplant for acute lymphoblastic leukemia, so the T cells may come from the graft donor.

The chain has TRBV4-1 and TRBJ2-1; the D gene is possibly TRBD2 (6 bases). The V and J ends lost 0 bases and 4 bases respectively, with 13 bases between them. Germline CDR1 reads MGHRA; CDR2 reads YSYEKL. The length of the CDR3 is 16 residues. This CDR3 reads CASSQDRVAEYNEQFF. The CDR3 DNA follows: TGCGCCAGCAGCCAAGATCGAGTAGCGGAGTACAATGAGCAGTTCTTC.

V is TRBV6-2 or TRBV6-3 and J is TRBJ1-5; D is unclear. V dropped 1 base and J dropped 9 bases, with 13 bases sitting between them. Germline V CDR1 and CDR2: MNHEY, SVGEGT. This CDR3 is 14 amino acids long. The CDR3 sequence is CASSYYEGMRPQHF. The CDR3 coding sequence is TGTGCCAGCAGTTACTACGAGGGTATGAGGCCCCAGCATTTT.

At least ten counts were recorded for this clonotype. The V gene is TRBV5-1, the J gene TRBJ2-2; D gene unclear. Germline CDR1 and CDR2: SGHRS and YFSETQ. The CDR3 is 13 residues long. V was pared by 3 bases and J by 5 bases, with 8 bases between. Here the CDR3 reads CASSSQDTGELFF. The CDR3 nucleotides are TGCGCCAGCAGCTCTCAGGATACCGGGGAGCTGTTTTTT.

This clonotype came up a few times. At one end, the junction sequence differs from germline, possibly due to a read error. The V and J genes are TRBV7-3 and TRBJ2-6, with D possibly TRBD2 on 6 matching bases. The CDR3 is 17 amino acids. Germline V lookup: CDR1 SGHTA, CDR2 FQGTGA. CDR3 coding DNA: TGTGCCAGCAGCCTAACAGCGGGCAGCTCTGGGGCCAACGTCCTGACTTTC. Amino acids: CASSLTAGSSGANVLTF.

This chain connects TRBV4-1 to TRBJ2-5; the match to TRBD1 covers 8 bases. The CDR3 is made up of 18 amino acids. Germline V CDR1 and CDR2: MGHRA, YSYEKL. Losses at the gene ends were 3 bases for V and 4 bases for J; bases not matched to a gene: 16. Written as DNA, the CDR3 is TGCGCCAGCAGCCAGATCGTCCCGGGCGCGACAGGGGTAGAGACCCAGTACTTC. This codes for CASSQIVPGATGVETQYF.

This clonotype was observed a few times. CDR3 DNA sequence: TGCGCCAGCAGCTTGGTCAATCCCGCCTACAATGAGCAGTTCTTC. This translates into CASSLVNPAYNEQFF. The chain recombines TRBV5-1 with TRBJ2-1; D remains ambiguous. The CDR3 loop spans 15 amino acids. Germline CDR1 is SGHRS and CDR2 is YFSETQ. The V and J ends lost 0 bases and 2 bases respectively, with 9 bases between them.

This clonotype was recorded a few times. The chain combines TRBV5-1 with TRBJ1-1; 9 bases fit TRBD1. This CDR3 is built from 16 residues. Unmatched junction bases numbered 6, after V lost 3 bases and J lost 0 bases. Germline V gives CDR1 SGHRS, CDR2 YFSETQ. CDR3: CASSSGTGWVNTEAFF. The CDR3 bases are TGCGCCAGCAGCTCCGGGACAGGGTGGGTGAACACTGAAGCTTTCTTT.

The V and J genes are TRBV7-9 and TRBJ2-7; no firm D call. The CDR3 is 14 residues long. V gave up 3 bases and J gave up 3 bases, with 12 bases separating them. The V gene's germline CDR1 is SEHNR and CDR2 FQNEAQ (reference sequence). As DNA, the CDR3 is TGTGCCAGCAGCTTGGCTAGGCCTCGCTACGAGCAGTACTTC. Protein sequence: CASSLARPRYEQYF.

This clonotype occurred a few times. The V call is TRBV4-2, the J call TRBJ2-1; D may be TRBD2 (6 bases). Trimming removed 1 base from V and 13 bases from J, with 17 bases in between. CDR3 length: 14 amino acids. Germline V CDR1 and CDR2: LGHNA, YNFKEQ. The CDR3 coding sequence is TGTGCCAGCAGCCAAGCGAGAGGAGTGGGGGGACAGTTCTTC. It codes for CASSQARGVGGQFF.

Written as DNA, the CDR3 is TGTGCCAGCTCACCCGGGGGACCCTCTGGAAACACCATATATTTT. It translates to CASSPGGPSGNTIYF. J is TRBJ1-3 and V is TRBV18; D possibly corresponds to TRBD1 (5 bases). Looked up from germline, CDR1 is KGHSH and CDR2 is LQKENI. The CDR3 covers 15 residues. The V end lost 3 bases, the J end lost 0 bases, and 9 bases lay between the germline ends.

This clonotype was counted between two and nine times. The CDR3 nucleotides read TGTGCCAGCAGCTTAGAGCCCTATTTGTACGATACGCAGTATTTT. Residues: CASSLEPYLYDTQYF. This chain links TRBV7-2 with TRBJ2-3; D gene ambiguous. The germline CDR1 and CDR2 sequences are SGHTA and FQGNSA. With 1 base removed from V and 6 bases from J, the gap between germline ends came to 14 bases. The CDR3 runs to 15 residues.

The chain combines TRBV29-1 with TRBJ2-1, with D tentatively TRBD2 (5 bases). V gave up 3 bases and J gave up 2 bases, with 8 bases separating them. Germline CDR1 SQVTM, CDR2 ANQGSEA. The CDR3 spans 13 residues. The DNA for the CDR3 is TGCAGCGTTGACGGGGAGACCTACAATGAGCAGTTCTTC. Its protein is CSVDGETYNEQFF.

This clonotype turned up a few times. The V call is TRBV7-9, the J call TRBJ2-2; D remains unclear. Germline loops: CDR1 SEHNR, CDR2 FQNEAQ (reference sequence). This CDR3 region has 13 residues. V lost 3 bases and J lost 5, with 7 bases in between. In nucleotides, the CDR3 is TGTGCCAGCAGCTTCCCCCTTACCGGGGAGCTGTTTTTT. It specifies CASSFPLTGELFF. The variable domain in full, with the rest retrieved from reference TRBV7-9 and TRBJ2-2, is DTGVSQNPRHKITKRGQNVTFRCDPISEHNRLYWYRQTLGQGPEFLTYFQNEAQLEKSRLLSDRFSAERPKGSFSTLEIQRTEQGDSAMYLCASSFPLTGELFFGEGSRLTVL.

This chain uses TRBV2 with TRBJ2-3; D uncertain. The CDR3 is 15 residues long. The V gene's germline CDR1 is SNHLY and CDR2 FYNNEI. The V end lost 1 base, the J end lost 2 bases, and 10 bases lay between the germline ends. CDR3 loop: CASSEVPVTTDTQYF. The CDR3 bases are TGTGCCAGCAGTGAAGTTCCAGTTACCACAGATACGCAGTATTTT.

The chain uses TRBV4-1 and TRBJ2-1; 10 bases line up with TRBD2. The CDR3 has 13 residues. Germline loops: CDR1 MGHRA, CDR2 YSYEKL. Trimming removed 3 bases from V and 8 bases from J; junction bases left unmatched: 1. The CDR3: CASSHLAGDEQFF. CDR3 in DNA: TGCGCCAGCAGCCATCTAGCGGGAGATGAGCAGTTCTTC.

This clonotype was observed a handful of times. The chain uses TRBV5-1 and TRBJ2-7, with D possibly matching TRBD2 (5 bases). The CDR3 is 14 residues long. Trimming took 5 bases from V and 7 from J, leaving 19 bases between them. Per germline, CDR1 SGHRS and CDR2 YFSETQ. CDR3 nucleotides: TGCGCCAGCAGGGTCTTCGCTACTCAGCGGGAGCAGTACTTC. This sequence encodes CASRVFATQREQYF.

This rearrangement joins TRBV3-1 to TRBJ2-5; 8 bases match TRBD2. Germline V gene lookup returns CDR1 LGHDT and CDR2 YNNKEL (reference sequence). The CDR3 length is 17 residues. J gave up 4 bases and V 0 bases, and 10 bases lay outside the gene matches. Here the CDR3 DNA reads TGTGCCAGCAGCCAAGATTTAGTAGCGGGAAGGGGAGAGACCCAGTACTTC. This gives the protein CASSQDLVAGRGETQYF.

The gene calls are TRBV2 and TRBJ2-1, with 14 bases that match TRBD2. This CDR3 is built from 19 residues. The germline CDR1 and CDR2 sequences are SNHLY and FYNNEI. For the CDR3, the DNA is TGTACCATCAGTCCCGGGACTAGCGGGAGCTACAGCTCCTACAATGAGCAGTTCTTC. The encoded protein is CTISPGTSGSYSSYNEQFF.

This clonotype was observed a handful of times. The J gene is TRBJ2-7, the V gene TRBV12-3 or TRBV12-4; tentatively, D is TRBD2 (5 bases). V lost 4 bases and J lost 4, with 11 bases in between. This CDR3 has 13 residues. In DNA, the CDR3 is TGTGCCAGCAGTTGGCGGGTATGGTACGAGCAGTACTTC. As protein: CASSWRVWYEQYF.

The chain links TRBV5-1 to TRBJ2-1; the match to TRBD2 covers 7 bases. Germline values: CDR1 SGHRS, CDR2 YFSETQ. The CDR3 totals 12 residues. Losses at the gene ends were 4 bases for V and 16 bases for J; bases not matched to a gene: 11. The CDR3 protein is CASSDRLADFFF. The CDR3 DNA is TGCGCCAGCAGCGACCGACTAGCTGATTTCTTCTTC.

The table lists this clonotype with a few counts. The V call is TRBV7-9, the J call TRBJ1-1; no clear D. The germline CDR1 and CDR2 sequences are SEHNR and FQNEAQ (reference sequence). Deletions cut 5 bases from V and 6 bases from J, with 10 bases between. CDR3 length: 12 residues. The CDR3 loop reads CASSPRSAEAFF. The CDR3, as DNA: TGTGCCAGCAGCCCCCGGTCTGCTGAAGCTTTCTTT.

There are a few counts of this clonotype. The CDR3 protein is CASSLWVGSGPEIGPTDTQYF. The CDR3, as DNA: TGTGCCAGCAGCTTATGGGTCGGAAGCGGACCCGAGATAGGTCCCACAGATACGCAGTATTTT. The J gene is TRBJ2-3, the V gene TRBV7-9, with D perhaps TRBD2 (5 bases). V shed 2 bases and J shed 2 bases, with 29 bases lying between them. The V gene's germline CDR1 is SEHNR and CDR2 FQNEAQ (reference sequence). The CDR3 loop spans 21 amino acids.

This clonotype was detected only a few times. The chain is built from TRBV24-1 and TRBJ2-7; 7 bases are shared with TRBD2. Germline V gene sequence: CDR1 KGHDR, CDR2 SFDVKD. The CDR3 is 14 residues long. After removal of 9 bases from V and 3 bases from J, the junction contained 10 bases not matched to a gene. This CDR3 reads CATSSGPSYYEQYF. The CDR3 DNA reads TGTGCCACCTCTAGCGGCCCTTCCTACTACGAGCAGTACTTC.

This clonotype was seen a handful of times. V gene TRBV5-6 combines with J gene TRBJ2-7, with 9 bases that match TRBD2. V was pared by 5 bases and J by 3 bases, with 15 bases of the junction left unmatched. The CDR3 has 17 residues. The V gene's germline CDR1 is SGHDT and CDR2 YYEEEE. CDR3 bases: TGTGCCAGCAGGGGCAAATTAGGACTAGCGTCCGTCTACGAGCAGTACTTC. Protein: CASRGKLGLASVYEQYF.

A few counts support this clonotype. The chain has TRBV18 and TRBJ2-7; D not resolved. Trimming cost V 1 base and J 3 bases, with 7 bases left between them. The CDR3 loop spans 13 amino acids. CDR1 is KGHSH, CDR2 LQKENI, per germline. The CDR3 DNA sequence: TGTGCCAGCTCACCACTCGTTCTCTACGAGCAGTACTTC. Translated, it gives CASSPLVLYEQYF.

This clonotype has a handful of counts. This chain links TRBV20-1 with TRBJ2-6, with D perhaps matching TRBD1 or TRBD2 (6 bases each). Trimming cost V 5 bases and J 0 bases, with 29 bases left between them. Germline CDR1 DFQATT, CDR2 SNEGSKA (reference sequence). The CDR3 is 21 residues long. The chain's CDR3 is CSARTLWGGWQGSSGANVLTF. The CDR3 DNA reads as TGCAGTGCTCGGACTCTGTGGGGAGGATGGCAGGGGAGCTCTGGGGCCAACGTCCTGACTTTC.

The chain combines TRBV5-1 with TRBJ2-7; 7 nucleotides align to TRBD2. The CDR3 spans 13 residues. CDR1 SGHRS and CDR2 YFSETQ come from the germline V gene. V lost 5 bases and J lost 3; bases outside the gene matches: 5. The CDR3 loop reads CASSEQRDYEQYF. The CDR3, as DNA: TGCGCCAGCAGTGAGCAGCGGGACTACGAGCAGTACTTC.

The rearrangement joins TRBV13 to TRBJ2-5; D is possibly TRBD2 (6 bases). Germline CDR1 is PRHDT and CDR2 is FYEKMQ (reference sequence). Between the trimmed V and J ends, which lost 1 base and 4 bases, there was a span of 19 bases. The CDR3 totals 17 residues. The CDR3, as DNA: TGTGCCAGCAGCTTAGTTGGGTCAACCGGGGAGGCAGAGACCCAGTACTTC. Translation gives CASSLVGSTGEAETQYF.

There are many counts of this clonotype. The rearrangement links TRBV5-5 to TRBJ2-7; D is uncertain. Germline values: CDR1 SGHKS, CDR2 YYEKEE (reference sequence). The CDR3 covers 14 residues. V was trimmed by 1 base and J by 2 bases, leaving 10 bases between them. This CDR3 reads CASSLNSIPYEQYF. For the CDR3, the DNA is TGTGCCAGCAGCTTGAACTCTATCCCCTACGAGCAGTACTTC.

V gene TRBV7-2 combines with J gene TRBJ1-2, with D unclear. The germline V gene encodes CDR1 SGHTA and CDR2 FQGNSA. The CDR3 is 12 residues long. Trimming took 3 bases from V and 8 from J, leaving 10 bases between them. CDR3 protein: CASSFRNWGYTF. The CDR3 DNA reads as TGTGCCAGCAGCTTTCGTAATTGGGGCTACACCTTC.